The T cell receptor (beta chain) under discussion was sequenced for a study of CD8 T cells in ankylosing spondylitis. Quantitative molecular-barcoded 5'-RACE generated the TCR beta libraries. TCRdb reprocessed the 5' RACE reads with MiXCR, giving one entry per CDR3 protein. Of a few hundred thousand distinct CDR3 sequences listed, about 15% were seen once; the top ten hold just over 1%. Study findings and constraints: One TCR beta motif, made up of roughly eight highly homologous variants, appeared characteristic of ankylosing spondylitis blood. Both synovial fluid and blood in reactive arthritis had previously been reported to carry some motif variants. From matched ankylosing spondylitis synovial fluid, disease-linked clones were reportedly recovered at significantly enriched levels. Disease-linked clones proved CD8+ and comparatively uncommon in peripheral blood.

Comments on this clonotype: Its matching antigen is unknown.

The sequence was obtained from a male donor with ankylosing spondylitis. The sequencing sample was made of blood, either unsorted or a sorted T cell fraction (not recorded which).

CDR3 protein: CASSLSGSLSGANVLTF. The DNA of the CDR3 is TGTGCCAGCAGTTTAAGTGGCAGCCTCTCTGGGGCCAACGTCCTGACTTTC. V and J are TRBV28 and TRBJ2-6, with D hard to call. Between the trimmed V and J ends, which lost 2 bases and 0 bases, there was a span of 11 bases. CDR1 is MDHEN, CDR2 SYDVKM, per germline. This CDR3 contains 17 residues.